The 23 T cell receptor beta chains in this list originate from one sample, sequenced in a study of blood T cell repertoires in COVID-19. TCRdb's copy holds only in-frame clones and misses some; the assay was immunoSEQ multiplex PCR. The data contain a few hundred thousand clones, 88% of them singletons. Sequencing input: peripheral blood. The receptor set was obtained from a woman aged 50 to 60 with COVID-19, enrolled during active disease.

The V call is TRBV5-6, the J call TRBJ1-4, with 9 bases identical to TRBD1. This CDR3 is built from 16 residues. Germline lookup yields CDR1 SGHDT and CDR2 YYEEEE. V shed 0 bases, J shed 8 bases, and the junction held 8 bases outside the gene matches. The chain's CDR3 is CASSLGPTGGREKLFF. DNA of the CDR3: TGTGCCAGCAGCTTGGGCCCGACAGGGGGAAGAGAAAAACTGTTTTTT.

The chain is built from TRBV27 and TRBJ1-2; 9 nucleotides agree with TRBD1. The CDR3 covers 18 residues. Germline CDR1 MNHEY, CDR2 SMNVEV (reference sequence). V was clipped by 2 bases and J by 6 bases; unmatched bases: 16. The CDR3 spells CASSLSSTGGTGSNGYTF. The CDR3 nucleotides read TGTGCCAGCAGTTTAAGTAGCACAGGGGGCACTGGGTCGAATGGCTACACCTTC.

Comments on this clone: This specimen includes other DNA sequences encoding the same CDR3. The chain uses TRBV2 and TRBJ1-1; D possibly corresponds to TRBD1 (5 bases). Deletions cut 4 bases from V and 0 bases from J, with 9 bases between. This CDR3 spans 14 amino acids. CDR1 and CDR2 (germline): SNHLY, FYNNEI. CDR3 protein: CASSADRVNTEAFF. CDR3 DNA: TGTGCCAGCAGTGCCGACAGAGTGAACACTGAAGCTTTCTTT. Variable domain in full (rest from reference TRBV2 and TRBJ1-1): EPEVTQTPSHQVTQMGQEVILRCVPISNHLYFYWYRQILGQKVEFLVSFYNNEISEKSEIFDDQFSVERPDGSNFTLKIRSTKLEDSAMYFCASSADRVNTEAFFGQGTRLTVV.

The DNA of the CDR3 is TGTGCCAGCAGCCCTCCGAGGGTTGGGACTGTTTTTATATCCTACAATGAGCAGTTCTTC. It specifies CASSPPRVGTVFISYNEQFF. This sequence joins TRBV9 and TRBJ2-1; D is possibly TRBD2 (6 bases). The ends were cut back, 4 bases at V and 1 base at J, with 27 bases in the middle. Germline V CDR1 and CDR2: SGDLS, YYNGEE. This CDR3 is 20 amino acids long. The full variable domain, completed using reference TRBV9 and TRBJ2-1, is DSGVTQTPKHLITATGQRVTLRCSPRSGDLSVYWYQQSLDQGLQFLIQYYNGEERAKGNILERFSAQQFPDLHSELNLSSLELGDSALYFCASSPPRVGTVFISYNEQFFGPGTRLTVL.

A remark on this clone: An end of the junction does not agree with germline; a read error may underlie this. J is TRBJ2-1 and V is TRBV2; the D gene is possibly TRBD2 (6 bases). This CDR3 spans 14 amino acids. Germline V lookup: CDR1 SNHLY, CDR2 FYNNEI. The CDR3 protein is CASTERLVGNEQFF. The CDR3 region has the DNA TGTGCCAGCACTGAACGACTAGTGGGCAATGAGCAGTTCTTC.

This rearrangement joins TRBV4-1 to TRBJ1-1; 7 positions match TRBD1. Germline CDR1 and CDR2: MGHRA and YSYEKL. The CDR3 is 14 residues long. V was pared by 6 bases and J by 5 bases, with 9 bases of the junction left unmatched. Written as DNA, the CDR3 is TGCGCCAGCAGAAGACAGGGCGTAGAGACTGAAGCTTTCTTT. This translates into CASRRQGVETEAFF.

The chain links TRBV18 to TRBJ1-3; maybe TRBD1 (6 bases). The V and J ends lost 6 bases and 0 bases respectively, with 15 bases between them. This CDR3 comprises 16 residues. Germline V lookup: CDR1 KGHSH, CDR2 LQKENI. CDR3 coding DNA: TGTGCCAGCTCCAGACAGGCCCAATTCTCTGGAAACACCATATATTTT. This translates into CASSRQAQFSGNTIYF.

The chain joins TRBV7-2 to TRBJ1-4; D gene unclear. V lost 4 bases and J lost 2, with 14 bases in between. The CDR3 contains 16 residues. From germline, CDR1 is SGHTA and CDR2 FQGNSA. In DNA form, the CDR3 reads TGTGCCAGCAGCTATAGTATCGAAGTGACTAATGAAAAACTGTTTTTT. This codes for CASSYSIEVTNEKLFF.

This chain links TRBV6-5 with TRBJ1-3; D is perhaps TRBD1 (5 bases). This CDR3 has 16 residues. Germline values: CDR1 MNHEY, CDR2 SVGAGI. The germline V and J ends were trimmed by 4 bases and 2 bases, with 15 bases remaining between them. CDR3 DNA sequence: TGTGCCAGCAGTTCCCCCGGGGGGTATACTGGAAACACCATATATTTT. Translated, it gives CASSSPGGYTGNTIYF.

This chain links TRBV7-3 with TRBJ2-2, with 7 positions matching TRBD1. The CDR3 runs 17 residues. The V gene's germline CDR1 is SGHTA and CDR2 FQGTGA. J was trimmed by 2 bases and V by 4 bases; bases with no gene match: 10. DNA for the CDR3: TGTGCCAGCAGCTCCCAGGGGACAGTTTTTAACACCGGGGAGCTGTTTTTT. This translates into CASSSQGTVFNTGELFF.

This chain connects TRBV19 to TRBJ1-2; D is unresolved. From germline, CDR1 is LNHDA and CDR2 SQIVND (reference sequence). The V end lost 3 bases, the J end lost 6 bases, and 17 bases lay between the germline ends. CDR3 length: 15 residues. In nucleotides, the CDR3 is TGTGCCAGTAGTATTAAAGGAGGATCCCCCAATGGCTACACCTTC. This sequence encodes CASSIKGGSPNGYTF.

V and J are TRBV10-3 and TRBJ1-5; 7 bases align to TRBD1. The CDR3 loop spans 16 amino acids. With 0 bases clipped from V and 0 bases from J, the junction kept 2 bases outside the gene matches. Per germline, CDR1 ENHRY and CDR2 SYGVKD. For the CDR3, the DNA is TGTGCCATCAGTGAGTCTGGACAGGATAGCAATCAGCCCCAGCATTTT. It yields the protein CAISESGQDSNQPQHF.

This clone appeared once. Within the sample, other DNA sequences also encode this same CDR3. The chain employs TRBV9 and TRBJ1-2; 12 bases align to TRBD1. The CDR3 is 14 amino acids. Germline V CDR1 and CDR2: SGDLS, YYNGEE. V shed 2 bases and J 4 bases; nucleotides not matched to a gene: 0. CDR3: CASSVGQGAYGYTF. In DNA, the CDR3 is TGTGCCAGCAGCGTGGGACAGGGGGCCTATGGCTACACCTTC.

V usage is TRBV2 and J usage is TRBJ2-5; D is possibly TRBD2 (6 bases). The V gene's germline CDR1 is SNHLY and CDR2 FYNNEI. The CDR3 runs 14 residues. The V end lost 7 bases, the J end lost 5 bases, and 17 bases lay between the germline ends. The CDR3 region is CASTHSGDFETQYF. The CDR3, as DNA: TGTGCCAGCACCCATTCGGGGGATTTCGAGACCCAGTACTTC. Filled out from reference TRBV2 and TRBJ2-5, the complete variable domain reads EPEVTQTPSHQVTQMGQEVILRCVPISNHLYFYWYRQILGQKVEFLVSFYNNEISEKSEIFDDQFSVERPDGSNFTLKIRSTKLEDSAMYFCASTHSGDFETQYFGPGTRLLVL.

The chain links TRBV2 to TRBJ1-1, with D possibly being TRBD1 (5 bases). This CDR3 has 17 residues. The germline gives CDR1 SNHLY, CDR2 FYNNEI. V was trimmed by 2 bases and J by 0 bases, leaving 16 bases between them. CDR3 in DNA: TGTGCCAGCAGTGAATGGGCAGGGTCGAGAATGAACACTGAAGCTTTCTTT. It translates to CASSEWAGSRMNTEAFF.

V gene TRBV27 combines with J gene TRBJ2-3, with D perhaps matching TRBD2 (5 bases). Germline V gene data show CDR1 as MNHEY and CDR2 as SMNVEV (reference sequence). The length of the CDR3 is 14 residues. Between the trimmed V and J ends, which lost 3 bases and 4 bases, there was a span of 11 bases. The CDR3 here is CASSLSGFADTQYF. In nucleotides, the CDR3 is TGTGCCAGCAGTTTGTCGGGGTTTGCAGATACGCAGTATTTT.

The CDR3 coding sequence is TGTGCCAGCTCACCAATAGACAGGGGATATAGCAATCAGCCCCAGCATTTT. It encodes CASSPIDRGYSNQPQHF. The V and J genes are TRBV18 and TRBJ1-5, with 8 positions matching TRBD1. This CDR3 is built from 17 residues. Germline lookup yields CDR1 KGHSH and CDR2 LQKENI. V shed 2 bases and J 0 bases; nucleotides not matched to a gene: 6.

The rearrangement uses TRBV2 and TRBJ1-6, with 7 bases fitting TRBD1. Trimming took 5 bases from V and 10 from J; bases not matched to a gene: 11. This CDR3 has 15 amino acids. Germline V gene lookup returns CDR1 SNHLY and CDR2 FYNNEI. The CDR3 coding sequence is TGTGCCAGCAGTCCTGAAGGACAGGAAGGATCACCCCTCCACTTT. It translates to CASSPEGQEGSPLHF. The variable domain in full, completed from reference TRBV2 and TRBJ1-6, reads EPEVTQTPSHQVTQMGQEVILRCVPISNHLYFYWYRQILGQKVEFLVSFYNNEISEKSEIFDDQFSVERPDGSNFTLKIRSTKLEDSAMYFCASSPEGQEGSPLHFGNGTRLTVT.

The chain couples TRBV3-1 (or the pseudogene TRBV3-2) to TRBJ1-4; D is undetermined. Looked up from germline, CDR1 is LGHDT and CDR2 is YNNKEL (reference sequence). V was clipped by 4 bases and J by 5 bases, with 8 bases between them. The CDR3 has 13 residues. The CDR3 nucleotides read TGTGCCAGCAGCCTGGACTCCAATGAAAAACTGTTTTTT. Encoded protein: CASSLDSNEKLFF.

The chain is built from TRBV10-2 and TRBJ2-3; TRBD2 is a possible D gene (6 bases). Looked up from germline, CDR1 is WSHSY and CDR2 is SAAADI. V was trimmed by 2 bases and J by 3 bases, leaving 9 bases between them. There are 14 residues in the CDR3. CDR3 in DNA: TGCGCCAGCAGTGAGGCGGGGCGAACAGATACGCAGTATTTT. Residues: CASSEAGRTDTQYF.

This rearrangement joins TRBV28 to TRBJ1-6, with D perhaps TRBD1 (5 bases). This CDR3 is 15 amino acids long. The germline V and J ends were trimmed by 6 bases and 0 bases, with 9 bases remaining between them. The V gene's germline CDR1 is MDHEN and CDR2 SYDVKM. The CDR3 reads CASSRQSSYNSPLHF. Written as DNA, the CDR3 is TGTGCCAGCAGCCGACAGAGCTCCTATAATTCACCCCTCCACTTT. Combining the CDR3 with reference TRBV28 and TRBJ1-6 gives the whole variable domain DVKVTQSSRYLVKRTGEKVFLECVQDMDHENMFWYRQDPGLGLRLIYFSYDVKMKEKGDIPEGYSVSREKKERFSLILESASTNQTSMYLCASSRQSSYNSPLHFGNGTRLTVT.

The chain employs TRBV11-2 and TRBJ2-5; TRBD2 might be the D (6 bases). This CDR3 spans 13 amino acids. CDR1 SGHAT and CDR2 FQNNGV come from the germline V gene. V dropped 3 bases and J dropped 3 bases, with 8 bases sitting between them. The CDR3 sequence: CASSFGGKETQYF. The CDR3 DNA reads as TGTGCCAGCAGCTTTGGGGGGAAAGAGACCCAGTACTTC.

V gene TRBV27 combines with J gene TRBJ2-2, with D possibly being TRBD1 (7 bases). CDR3 size: 16 residues. V dropped 11 bases and J dropped 6 bases, with 25 bases sitting between them. Germline-derived CDR1 and CDR2 are MNHEY and SMNVEV (reference sequence). The CDR3 coding sequence is TGTGCCGTAGCGGCCCATTCCCGACAGGGACCCGGGGAGCTGTTTTTT. This translates into CAVAAHSRQGPGELFF.